This entry lists 20 T cell receptor beta chains sequenced from one sample in a study of cytomegalovirus exposure and HLA in healthy donors. The PCR employed 60 Vbeta primers together with 13 Jbeta primers. Sequencing used immunoSEQ multiplex PCR; TCRdb keeps in-frame clones, though not all of them. There are approximately 130,000 clones in the sample; around 85% occur only once, and about 6.7% lies in the top ten. The source material was PBMCs. The receptors originated from a woman aged 25 to 39 in good health and CMV-seropositive.

The chain carries TRBV28 and TRBJ1-2; TRBD1 matches 7 bases. Germline values: CDR1 MDHEN, CDR2 SYDVKM. CDR3 length: 15 residues. J lost 0 bases, V lost 6 bases, and 7 bases had no gene match. The CDR3 protein is CASRTPGGANYGYTF. The DNA for the CDR3 is TGTGCCAGCAGGACCCCAGGGGGTGCTAACTATGGCTACACCTTC.

CDR3 DNA sequence: TGTGCCAGCAGCGCCGGACAGAGCTCTGGGGCCAACGTCCTGACTTTC. Its translation is CASSAGQSSGANVLTF. The chain carries TRBV2 and TRBJ2-6; tentative D call: TRBD1 (6 bases). The germline V gene encodes CDR1 SNHLY and CDR2 FYNNEI. The CDR3 loop spans 16 amino acids. V lost 6 bases and J lost 0, with 12 bases in between.

The rearrangement uses TRBV30 and TRBJ2-7; TRBD1 might be the D (5 bases). Germline assignment: CDR1 GTSNPN and CDR2 SVGIG (reference sequence). V gave up 1 base and J gave up 6 bases, with 7 bases separating them. This CDR3 region has 11 residues. In DNA form, the CDR3 reads TGTGCCTGGAGTGAAGGGGTCGAGCAGTACTTC. Amino acids: CAWSEGVEQYF.

The chain has TRBV7-8 and TRBJ1-2, with unresolved D. The CDR3 has 15 residues. Trimming stripped 5 bases from V and 0 bases from J, with 13 bases between. Germline V gives CDR1 SGHVS, CDR2 FQNEAQ. In DNA form, the CDR3 reads TGTGCCAGCAGCCCAGGCGCAGCCTCTAACTATGGCTACACCTTC. Amino acid sequence: CASSPGAASNYGYTF.

The CDR3 DNA sequence: TGTGCCAGCAGTTTGGTAATTCATAGCTCCTATAATTCACCCCTCCACTTT. Its protein product is CASSLVIHSSYNSPLHF. The rearrangement joins TRBV27 to TRBJ1-6; D not resolved. Germline values: CDR1 MNHEY, CDR2 SMNVEV (reference sequence). CDR3 length: 17 residues. Trimming removed 3 bases at V and 0 bases at J, with 12 bases between.

This clone showed up just once. This sequence joins TRBV4-1 and TRBJ2-1, with 9 bases identical to TRBD2. The CDR3 is made up of 17 amino acids. Germline values: CDR1 MGHRA, CDR2 YSYEKL. With V trimmed by 1 base and J by 3 bases, 7 bases remained unmatched. The CDR3 reads CASSQAGGSGGYNEQFF. CDR3 sequence (DNA): TGCGCCAGCAGCCAAGCTGGTGGTAGCGGGGGCTACAATGAGCAGTTCTTC.

The V call is TRBV19, the J call TRBJ1-5; D perhaps matches TRBD1 (5 bases). Between the trimmed V and J ends, which lost 1 base and 9 bases, there was a span of 13 bases. The CDR3 runs 14 residues. Per germline, CDR1 LNHDA and CDR2 SQIVND (reference sequence). The CDR3 is CASSIGGSDRPQHF. The CDR3 DNA sequence: TGTGCCAGTAGTATAGGGGGCAGCGATAGGCCCCAGCATTTT.

This sequence joins TRBV25-1 and TRBJ1-2; 7 positions match TRBD1. The CDR3 extends over 16 amino acids. Germline CDR1 and CDR2: MGHDK and SYGVNS. V lost 7 bases and J lost 8; bases outside the gene matches: 19. The chain's CDR3 is CASTFGTADFEGGYTF. The CDR3 DNA reads as TGTGCCAGCACCTTCGGGACAGCCGATTTCGAAGGGGGCTACACCTTC.

The chain carries TRBV4-1 and TRBJ2-7, with D possibly being TRBD2 (6 bases). Trimming took 1 base from V and 5 from J, leaving 9 bases between them. This CDR3 region has 13 residues. In germline, CDR1 is MGHRA, CDR2 YSYEKL. CDR3 bases: TGCGCCAGCAGCCAAGGGGGAGGCGACGAGCAGTACTTC. This gives the protein CASSQGGGDEQYF.

This clone is a singleton in its sample. The chain links TRBV6-1 to TRBJ1-3; 11 bases match TRBD1. V trimming: 8 bases; J trimming: 3 bases; junction bases outside the gene matches: 3. Germline V gives CDR1 MNHNS, CDR2 SASEGT. The CDR3 sequence is 14 residues long. The CDR3 nucleotides are TGTGCCAGCTTGGACAGGGGGCATGGAAACACCATATATTTT. This gives the protein CASLDRGHGNTIYF.

J is TRBJ1-1 and V is TRBV30, with D hard to call. V shed 5 bases and J shed 4 bases, with 5 bases lying between them. Germline lookup yields CDR1 GTSNPN and CDR2 SVGIG (reference sequence). This CDR3 comprises 10 residues. CDR3 sequence (DNA): TGTGCCTGGGGGCGCACTGAAGCTTTCTTT. Protein sequence: CAWGRTEAFF.

The sample holds one count of this clone. The rearrangement joins TRBV5-5 to TRBJ1-2; TRBD1 matches 8 bases. V gave up 6 bases and J gave up 8 bases; unmatched junction bases: 12. Germline CDR1 and CDR2: SGHKS and YYEKEE (reference sequence). This CDR3 spans 14 amino acids. The CDR3 sequence is CASTRQGNYGGYTF. The CDR3 nucleotides are TGTGCCAGCACCCGACAGGGGAACTATGGGGGCTACACCTTC.

This chain links TRBV28 with TRBJ2-1; the match to TRBD2 covers 14 bases. This CDR3 comprises 18 residues. J was trimmed by 1 base and V by 5 bases; bases with no gene match: 7. Germline-derived CDR1 and CDR2 are MDHEN and SYDVKM. As DNA, the CDR3 is TGTGCCAGCAGTACCGGGACTAGCGGGGGAAAGTCCTACAATGAGCAGTTCTTC. Translated, it gives CASSTGTSGGKSYNEQFF.

The chain carries TRBV6-1 and TRBJ2-2, with TRBD2 as a possible D gene (6 bases). The length of the CDR3 is 13 residues. The V end was cut by 11 bases, the J end by 7 bases, with 17 bases between. Germline CDR1 MNHNS, CDR2 SASEGT. CDR3 protein: CAGGTLASGELFF. The CDR3 nucleotides read TGTGCCGGCGGGACCCTCGCGAGCGGGGAGCTGTTTTTT.

This chain links TRBV9 with TRBJ1-1; TRBD1 matches 7 bases. The CDR3 contains 16 residues. Per the germline V gene, CDR1 is SGDLS and CDR2 is YYNGEE. Losses at the gene ends were 0 bases for V and 0 bases for J; bases not matched to a gene: 5. The CDR3 reads CASSVATGQLNTEAFF. The CDR3 DNA reads TGTGCCAGCAGCGTAGCTACGGGACAGCTGAACACTGAAGCTTTCTTT.

This clone has only a few counts. The gene calls are TRBV30 and TRBJ1-1, with D possibly matching TRBD1 (5 bases). This CDR3 comprises 13 residues. The V gene lost 8 bases and the J gene lost 1 base, with 14 bases spanning the gap. Germline lookup yields CDR1 GTSNPN and CDR2 SVGIG (reference sequence). CDR3 loop: CARQRGPNTEAFF. CDR3 nucleotide sequence: TGTGCCCGTCAAAGGGGCCCGAACACTGAAGCTTTCTTT.

The J gene is TRBJ1-5, the V gene TRBV28; 7 bases align to TRBD1. From germline, CDR1 is MDHEN and CDR2 SYDVKM. The junction had 4 bases not matched to a gene; V was cut back by 8 bases and J by 0 bases. This CDR3 has 14 amino acids. CDR3 sequence (DNA): TGTGCCAGCGGGCCAGGGGGTAGCAATCAGCCCCAGCATTTT. Amino acid sequence: CASGPGGSNQPQHF.

This sequence joins TRBV9 and TRBJ2-1; D unclear. Germline lookup yields CDR1 SGDLS and CDR2 YYNGEE. The length of the CDR3 is 14 residues. The ends were cut back, 2 bases at V and 0 bases at J, with 6 bases in the middle. CDR3 in DNA: TGTGCCAGCAGCGTTAGTAGCTCCTACAATGAGCAGTTCTTC. It codes for CASSVSSSYNEQFF.

For this clone: One end of the junction does not line up with germline, which may come from a read error. J is TRBJ2-1 and V is TRBV7-9; TRBD2 might be the D (5 bases). Per germline, CDR1 SEHNR and CDR2 FQNEAQ (reference sequence). The CDR3 consists of 12 residues. The CDR3, as DNA: TGTTCCAGCAGCACCAGGAGGCATGAGCAGTTCTTC. Protein product: CSSSTRRHEQFF.

The J gene is TRBJ2-1, the V gene TRBV5-1; TRBD2 matches at 10 bases. J was trimmed by 7 bases and V by 4 bases; bases with no gene match: 14. The CDR3 consists of 17 residues. The germline CDR1 and CDR2 sequences are SGHRS and YFSETQ. CDR3 residues: CASSIEASGSMGNEQFF. The CDR3, as DNA: TGCGCCAGCAGCATAGAAGCTAGCGGGAGTATGGGGAATGAGCAGTTCTTC.